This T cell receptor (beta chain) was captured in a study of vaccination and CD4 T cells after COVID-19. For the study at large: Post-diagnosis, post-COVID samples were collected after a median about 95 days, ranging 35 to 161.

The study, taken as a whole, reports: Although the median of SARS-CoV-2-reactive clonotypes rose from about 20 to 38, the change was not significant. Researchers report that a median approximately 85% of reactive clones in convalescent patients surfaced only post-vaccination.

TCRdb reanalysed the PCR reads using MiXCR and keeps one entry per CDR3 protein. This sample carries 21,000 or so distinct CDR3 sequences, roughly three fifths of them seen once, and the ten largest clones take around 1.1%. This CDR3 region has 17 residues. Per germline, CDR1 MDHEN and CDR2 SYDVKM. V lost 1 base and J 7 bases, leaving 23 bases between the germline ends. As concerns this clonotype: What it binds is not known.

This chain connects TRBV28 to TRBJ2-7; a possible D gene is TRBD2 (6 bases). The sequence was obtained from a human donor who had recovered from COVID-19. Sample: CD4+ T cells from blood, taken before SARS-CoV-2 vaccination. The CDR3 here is CASSLSVVRGVLGEQYF. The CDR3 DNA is TGTGCCAGCAGTTTATCAGTGGTTCGCGGGGTCCTCGGTGAGCAGTACTTC.